Below, 25 T cell receptor beta chains from the same sample are listed, as sequenced in a study of shared clonotypes between healthy human individuals. This table comes from immunoSEQ multiplex PCR, and its TCRdb copy is limited to in-frame clones, with some not included. The data show about 2 million clones, approximately 94% seen once. Naive-designated CD8 cells lacked CD45RO, were positively enriched for CCR7, and omitted terminally differentiated effector memory CD45RA+ cells. Source material: naive CD8+ T cells sorted from blood. These receptors all come from a man younger than 35 in good health.

About this clone itself: Other DNA sequences in this sample translate to the same CDR3. The rearrangement links TRBV9 to TRBJ2-3; D is possibly TRBD2 (5 bases). Germline V gives CDR1 SGDLS, CDR2 YYNGEE. The CDR3 is 15 amino acids. Trimming took 0 bases from V and 0 from J, leaving 8 bases between them. DNA for the CDR3: TGTGCCAGCAGCGTAGGCGGGCCTAGCACAGATACGCAGTATTTT. Protein sequence: CASSVGGPSTDTQYF.

Turning to this clone: The sample contains more than one DNA sequence encoding this CDR3. This chain links TRBV4-3 with TRBJ1-2; D is undetermined. The germline CDR1 and CDR2 sequences are LGHNA and YSLEER. The CDR3 runs 15 residues. V dropped 1 base and J dropped 0 bases, with 9 bases sitting between them. The CDR3 region has the DNA TGCGCCAGCAGCCAAGTGTCCGGAACTAACTATGGCTACACCTTC. Protein: CASSQVSGTNYGYTF.

The V call is TRBV10-2, the J call TRBJ2-3; the D gene is possibly TRBD2 (6 bases). Germline CDR1 reads WSHSY; CDR2 reads SAAADI. CDR3 length: 15 residues. The ends were cut back, 4 bases at V and 1 base at J, with 12 bases in the middle. The CDR3 reads CASSGLVVGTDTQYF. The CDR3 DNA sequence: TGCGCCAGCAGTGGACTAGTGGTGGGCACAGATACGCAGTATTTT.

The gene calls are TRBV4-1 and TRBJ2-3; D perhaps matches TRBD2 (6 bases). Germline CDR1 reads MGHRA; CDR2 reads YSYEKL. This CDR3 is built from 15 residues. Trimming shortened V by 4 bases and J by 0 bases, and 11 bases separated the two germline ends. CDR3 loop: CASSLGTPSTDTQYF. DNA of the CDR3: TGCGCCAGCAGCCTCGGGACTCCTAGCACAGATACGCAGTATTTT.

The chain carries TRBV13 and TRBJ2-7; D is perhaps TRBD1 or TRBD2 (5 bases each). Germline-derived CDR1 and CDR2 are PRHDT and FYEKMQ (reference sequence). This CDR3 has 14 amino acids. The V and J ends lost 5 bases and 0 bases respectively, with 11 bases between them. The CDR3 spells CASSPEGPSYEQYF. The CDR3, as DNA: TGTGCCAGCAGCCCCGAGGGGCCCTCCTACGAGCAGTACTTC. The entire variable domain, with the rest obtained from reference TRBV13 and TRBJ2-7, is as follows: AAGVIQSPRHLIKEKRETATLKCYPIPRHDTVYWYQQGPGQDPQFLISFYEKMQSDKGSIPDRFSAQQFSDYHSELNMSSLELGDSALYFCASSPEGPSYEQYFGPGTRLTVT.

The table lists this clone with a count of one. This rearrangement joins TRBV7-9 to TRBJ2-1; TRBD1 agrees at 12 bases. Looked up from germline, CDR1 is SEHNR and CDR2 is FQNEAQ (reference sequence). The CDR3 runs to 15 residues. Losses at the gene ends were 3 bases for V and 8 bases for J; bases not matched to a gene: 5. The chain's CDR3 is CASSLGQGAIDEQFF. CDR3 coding DNA: TGTGCCAGCAGCTTGGGACAGGGGGCAATAGATGAGCAGTTCTTC.

The chain employs TRBV9 and TRBJ2-7; D uncertain. There are 15 residues in the CDR3. Germline V CDR1 and CDR2: SGDLS, YYNGEE. V lost 3 bases to trimming and J lost 0 bases, with 13 bases between them. Here the CDR3 DNA reads TGTGCCAGCAGCGCAACCGGAACTAACTCCTACGAGCAGTACTTC. Its translation is CASSATGTNSYEQYF.

The count of this clone is one. The V gene is TRBV6-6, the J gene TRBJ1-5; D unclear. This CDR3 has 16 amino acids. V lost 4 bases and J 0 bases, leaving 13 bases between the germline ends. The V gene's germline CDR1 is MNHNY and CDR2 SVGAGI (reference sequence). The CDR3 DNA follows: TGTGCCAGCAGTTCTGGGGAGGGTGATAGCAATCAGCCCCAGCATTTT. It codes for CASSSGEGDSNQPQHF.

The chain has TRBV15 and TRBJ1-4, with TRBD1 as a possible D gene (5 bases). V lost 8 bases, J lost 4 bases, and 11 bases lay in between. The CDR3 runs to 13 residues. The V gene's germline CDR1 is LNHNV and CDR2 YYDKDF (reference sequence). The CDR3 is CATAGTFNEKLFF. The CDR3 nucleotides are TGTGCCACCGCAGGGACCTTTAATGAAAAACTGTTTTTT.

This clone was counted once. CDR3 DNA: TGCGCCAGCAGCTCCGGGAGCTCCTACAATGAGCAGTTCTTC. It translates to CASSSGSSYNEQFF. The chain is built from TRBV5-1 and TRBJ2-1; TRBD2 might be the D (6 bases). The CDR3 covers 14 residues. V lost 3 bases and J lost 0, with 7 bases in between. Per germline, CDR1 SGHRS and CDR2 YFSETQ. Full variable domain (rest looked up from reference TRBV5-1 and TRBJ2-1): KAGVTQTPRYLIKTRGQQVTLSCSPISGHRSVSWYQQTPGQGLQFLFEYFSETQRNKGNFPGRFSGRQFSNSRSEMNVSTLELGDSALYLCASSSGSSYNEQFFGPGTRLTVL.

V and J are TRBV2 and TRBJ2-7; 7 positions match TRBD2. Trimming took 2 bases from V and 2 from J; bases not matched to a gene: 9. Germline V gives CDR1 SNHLY, CDR2 FYNNEI. CDR3 length equals 16 residues. CDR3 coding DNA: TGTGCCAGCAGTGAACGGATCCTAGCGGTACCCTACGAGCAGTACTTC. This codes for CASSERILAVPYEQYF.

The chain couples TRBV6-5 to TRBJ2-7, with 7 bases aligning to TRBD2. Trimming cost V 2 bases and J 1 base; bases outside gene matches: 5. CDR3 size: 15 residues. Germline CDR1 is MNHEY and CDR2 is SVGAGI. The CDR3: CASSYRGSGSYEQYF. In DNA form, the CDR3 reads TGTGCCAGCAGTTACCGCGGGAGCGGATCCTACGAGCAGTACTTC.

This sequence joins TRBV19 and TRBJ2-7, with 8 bases identical to TRBD2. Germline lookup yields CDR1 LNHDA and CDR2 SQIVND (reference sequence). This CDR3 region has 13 residues. Unmatched junction bases numbered 8, after V lost 10 bases and J lost 3 bases. DNA of the CDR3: TGTGCCACCGCCCCGGGACTAGGCTACGAGCAGTACTTC. Encoded protein: CATAPGLGYEQYF.

This clone is a singleton in its sample. The chain employs TRBV6-1 and TRBJ2-1; D may be TRBD1 (6 bases). The V gene's germline CDR1 is MNHNS and CDR2 SASEGT. The length of the CDR3 is 13 residues. V was trimmed by 8 bases and J by 1 base, leaving 9 bases between them. The CDR3 DNA reads as TGTGCCAGCTCAGGGGTTTCCTACAATGAGCAGTTCTTC. Protein product: CASSGVSYNEQFF.

This clone was seen just once. The genes are TRBV5-1 and TRBJ2-7, with 10 bases lining up with TRBD2. J gave up 4 bases and V 4 bases, and 8 bases lay outside the gene matches. CDR3 length: 15 residues. Germline CDR1 reads SGHRS; CDR2 reads YFSETQ. CDR3 region: CASSPLAGALYEQYF. The CDR3 DNA sequence: TGCGCCAGCAGCCCGCTAGCGGGGGCGCTATACGAGCAGTACTTC.

The chain has TRBV27 and TRBJ2-7; 7 positions match TRBD1. V shed 5 bases, J shed 3 bases, and the junction held 7 bases outside the gene matches. This CDR3 contains 14 residues. Germline CDR1 is MNHEY and CDR2 is SMNVEV (reference sequence). CDR3 nucleotide sequence: TGTGCCAGCAGTCTTACAGGGGATGACTACGAGCAGTACTTC. Protein product: CASSLTGDDYEQYF.

The V call is TRBV6-4, the J call TRBJ2-3; D assignment may be TRBD1 or TRBD2 (5 bases each). There are 17 residues in the CDR3. Germline V gives CDR1 MRHNA, CDR2 SNTAGT. The V and J ends lost 0 bases and 1 base respectively, with 14 bases between them. The chain's CDR3 is CASSDSIVGGGTDTQYF. In DNA, the CDR3 is TGTGCCAGCAGTGACTCGATCGTTGGGGGTGGCACAGATACGCAGTATTTT.

The chain joins TRBV30 to TRBJ2-5; TRBD1 might be the D (7 bases). The CDR3 is made up of 15 amino acids. V lost 0 bases and J lost 4, with 15 bases in between. Germline CDR1 GTSNPN, CDR2 SVGIG (reference sequence). The chain's CDR3 is CAWSVEGAIGETQYF. CDR3 nucleotide sequence: TGTGCCTGGAGTGTGGAGGGGGCGATCGGAGAGACCCAGTACTTC.

The sample holds one count of this clone. The chain couples TRBV21-1 to TRBJ1-1. TRBV21-1 counts as a pseudogene. The CDR3 length is 16 residues. The CDR3 protein is CASSKVALLKAKGTFF. The CDR3 DNA follows: TGTGCCAGCAGCAAAGTGGCCCTCCTGAAAGCCAAAGGAACTTTCTTT.

This clone was seen a single time. Written as DNA, the CDR3 is TGTGCCAGCAGCGTAGGGTCGGGGGTAGAAAAACTGTTTTTT. It codes for CASSVGSGVEKLFF. The rearrangement joins TRBV9 to TRBJ1-4; tentative D call: TRBD1 (5 bases). The V and J ends lost 0 bases and 8 bases respectively, with 11 bases between them. This CDR3 is built from 14 residues. Germline V gene lookup returns CDR1 SGDLS and CDR2 YYNGEE.

This clone was picked up one time. The chain uses TRBV27 and TRBJ2-7, with TRBD2 matching 7 bases. The CDR3 sequence is 16 residues long. J was trimmed by 2 bases and V by 5 bases; bases with no gene match: 12. Per germline, CDR1 MNHEY and CDR2 SMNVEV (reference sequence). CDR3 residues: CASSLLPLAETYEQYF. Written as DNA, the CDR3 is TGTGCCAGCAGTCTCCTCCCTCTAGCGGAAACCTACGAGCAGTACTTC.

V usage is TRBV28 and J usage is TRBJ2-7, with D possibly being TRBD1 (6 bases). V was cut by 5 bases and J by 5 bases, with 13 bases left in between. This CDR3 contains 13 residues. Germline lookup yields CDR1 MDHEN and CDR2 SYDVKM. Here the CDR3 DNA reads TGTGCCAGCAGTGAGACAGGTTTCCACGAGCAGTACTTC. As protein: CASSETGFHEQYF.

The chain uses TRBV4-3 and TRBJ2-2; a possible D gene is TRBD2 (6 bases). This CDR3 is 14 amino acids long. Germline CDR1 reads LGHNA; CDR2 reads YSLEER. The V end was cut by 5 bases, the J end by 4 bases, with 11 bases between. CDR3 bases: TGCGCCAGCAGCTCTGGACTATTCACCGGGGAGCTGTTTTTT. It yields the protein CASSSGLFTGELFF.

This chain connects TRBV7-9 to TRBJ1-1; D is uncertain. Germline CDR1 reads SEHNR; CDR2 reads FQNEAQ (reference sequence). There are 12 residues in the CDR3. V was cut by 5 bases and J by 6 bases, with 10 bases left in between. The CDR3 nucleotides read TGTGCCAGCAGCCTCCTCGAGGCTGAAGCTTTCTTT. Its protein is CASSLLEAEAFF. Filled out from reference TRBV7-9 and TRBJ1-1, the complete variable domain reads DTGVSQNPRHKITKRGQNVTFRCDPISEHNRLYWYRQTLGQGPEFLTYFQNEAQLEKSRLLSDRFSAERPKGSFSTLEIQRTEQGDSAMYLCASSLLEAEAFFGQGTRLTVV.

This rearrangement joins TRBV15 to TRBJ2-2, with 8 bases aligning to TRBD2. The CDR3 length is 18 residues. In germline, CDR1 is LNHNV, CDR2 YYDKDF (reference sequence). V trimming: 0 bases; J trimming: 3 bases; junction bases outside the gene matches: 9. The CDR3, as DNA: TGTGCCACCAGCAGAGATCAGGAAGCGGGAGCCCACACCGGGGAGCTGTTTTTT. Translated, it gives CATSRDQEAGAHTGELFF.